This T cell receptor beta chain originates from a study of T cells in Graves' hyperthyroidism and ophthalmopathy. Whole-study results and caveats: Ophthalmopathy and stable hyperthyroidism were separated by a 13 V-J model.

Germline V CDR1 and CDR2: DFQATT, SNEGSKA (reference sequence). This CDR3 is built from 14 residues. V lost 1 base to trimming and J lost 0 bases, with 7 bases between them. About this clonotype: The antigen is undetermined.

RNA transcripts served as the template for amplifying TCR beta CDR3 regions. When the TCR CDR3 underwent first-round RT-PCR, the HTBI primer set was used. A single record per CDR3 protein comes from TCRdb applying MiXCR to the multiplex PCR reads. The sample has hundreds of thousands of distinct CDR3 sequences; 16% are singletons. The rearrangement uses TRBV20-1 and TRBJ1-3; D call uncertain. What was sequenced was blood. This receptor was obtained from a woman between 25 and 40 years old with Graves' hyperthyroidism. The CDR3 DNA follows: TGCAGTGCTAGAGTGACCTCCTCTGGAAACACCATATATTTT. This translates into CSARVTSSGNTIYF.